The TCR beta chain described here comes from a study of PD-L1 blockade in urothelial cancer. Study in general: About 90% of the 29 patients were men with bladder-origin urothelial cancer.

Described time point: pretreatment peripheral blood. Locally advanced or metastatic urothelial carcinoma affected all patients. The table came from immunoSEQ multiplex PCR; TCRdb's copy has only in-frame clones and leaves some out. Among about 52,000 clones listed, approximately 88% were seen once. V gave up 2 bases and J gave up 10 bases; unmatched junction bases: 3. The germline CDR1 and CDR2 sequences are WNHNN and SYGVQD (reference sequence). The CDR3 is made up of 13 amino acids. The material sequenced was PBMCs, taken around atezolizumab (anti-PD-L1) treatment. The sequence was collected from a man aged 50 or older with urothelial cancer. The chain has TRBV10-1 and TRBJ1-4; 8 bases align to TRBD1. The CDR3 nucleotides read TGCGCCAGCAGTGAGGGACAGGGCCGAAAACTGTTTTTT. As protein: CASSEGQGRKLFF.